This T cell receptor (beta chain) derives from a study of cytomegalovirus exposure and HLA in healthy donors. CDR1 is SGDLS and CDR2 is YYNGEE in the germline V gene. V was clipped by 3 bases and J by 4 bases; unmatched bases: 9. CDR3 length: 15 amino acids. A note on this clone: Antigen unknown. Other nucleotide sequences from this sample produce the same CDR3.

The PCR was carried out with 60 Vbeta primers and 13 Jbeta primers. Clones were sequenced by immunoSEQ multiplex PCR, and TCRdb holds only the in-frame ones, with some missing. Counted here are some 110,000 clones, roughly three quarters occurring once; the ten biggest clones make up 1.6%. Study-level results: Several of the most significant clusters appeared linked to common viral pathogens, based on a later analysis. Earlier analysis yielded a pattern in which most TCR beta V segments were productive about 87% or about 30% of the time.

This chain connects TRBV9 to TRBJ1-2, with TRBD1 matching 7 bases. This clonotype originated in a woman aged 18 to 35 in good health and CMV-seronegative. Sequenced sample: PBMCs. CDR3 nucleotide sequence: TGTGCCAGCAGCGGTAGTGGGGACAGCGGCTATGGCTACACCTTC. Encoded protein: CASSGSGDSGYGYTF.